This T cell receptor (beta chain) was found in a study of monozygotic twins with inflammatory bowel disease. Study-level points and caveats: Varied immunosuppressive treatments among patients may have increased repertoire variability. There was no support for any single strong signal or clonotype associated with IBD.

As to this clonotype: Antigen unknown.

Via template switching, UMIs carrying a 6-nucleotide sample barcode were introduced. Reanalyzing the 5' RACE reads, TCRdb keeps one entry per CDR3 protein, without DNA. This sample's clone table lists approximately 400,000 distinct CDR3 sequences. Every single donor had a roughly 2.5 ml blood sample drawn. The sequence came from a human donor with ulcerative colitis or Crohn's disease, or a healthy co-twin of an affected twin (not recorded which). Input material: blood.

CDR3 region: CASSLDRVYNYGYTF. This chain joins TRBV28 and TRBJ1-2; the D gene TCRdb calls, TRBD1, cannot be checked with no DNA. CDR1 MDHEN and CDR2 SYDVKM come from the germline V gene. This CDR3 has 15 residues.